Shown below are 10 T cell receptor beta chains from a single sample sequenced in a study of blood T cell repertoires in COVID-19. The table came from immunoSEQ multiplex PCR; TCRdb's copy has only in-frame clones and leaves some out. The repertoire holds 130,000 to 150,000 clones, with around 80% as singletons. Sequencing used peripheral blood. These receptor sequences come from a human donor in a cohort sampled during active COVID-19.

This clone was observed once. The V call is TRBV5-1, the J call TRBJ2-1, with a weak D call TRBD2 (6 bases). The CDR3 runs to 13 residues. Deletions cut 3 bases from V and 6 bases from J, with 10 bases between. The germline CDR1 and CDR2 sequences are SGHRS and YFSETQ. CDR3 nucleotides: TGCGCCAGCAGCTGGGGGGTCCTCAATGAGCAGTTCTTC. It encodes CASSWGVLNEQFF.

The V gene is TRBV5-1, the J gene TRBJ1-4; D is possibly TRBD1 (6 bases). This CDR3 is 15 amino acids long. Germline assignment: CDR1 SGHRS and CDR2 YFSETQ. V lost 0 bases, J lost 7 bases, and 13 bases lay in between. This chain's CDR3 is CASSLAGAWGEKLFF. The CDR3 DNA is TGCGCCAGCAGCTTGGCAGGGGCTTGGGGTGAAAAACTGTTTTTT. Full variable domain (rest looked up from reference TRBV5-1 and TRBJ1-4): KAGVTQTPRYLIKTRGQQVTLSCSPISGHRSVSWYQQTPGQGLQFLFEYFSETQRNKGNFPGRFSGRQFSNSRSEMNVSTLELGDSALYLCASSLAGAWGEKLFFGSGTQLSVL.

The chain employs TRBV19 and TRBJ1-1; possible D gene TRBD1, 6 bases. CDR3 size: 19 residues. V was clipped by 3 bases and J by 1 base, with 24 bases between them. Germline V lookup: CDR1 LNHDA, CDR2 SQIVND (reference sequence). The CDR3 reads CASSIPLAIRGSKNTEAFF. Here the CDR3 DNA reads TGTGCCAGTAGTATTCCCCTCGCTATCAGGGGATCAAAGAACACTGAAGCTTTCTTT.

CDR3 DNA: TGTGCCAGCAGTGTAGTTCTCGCAGGATATGCGCAGTATTTT. Amino acid sequence: CASSVVLAGYAQYF. V is TRBV2 and J is TRBJ2-3; D gene unclear. The CDR3 runs to 14 residues. V dropped 4 bases and J dropped 10 bases, with 18 bases sitting between them. In germline, CDR1 is SNHLY, CDR2 FYNNEI.

This clone was found once. V is TRBV21-1 and J is TRBJ2-5; TRBD1, as called in the table, went unchecked against the DNA. TRBV21-1 corresponds to a pseudogene. The CDR3 has 15 residues. The CDR3 loop is CASSNRAGKGETQYF. The CDR3 DNA reads as TGTGCCAGCAGCAATCGGGCAGGGAAAGGGGAGACCCAGTACTTC.

This clone was detected a few times. This chain links TRBV4-1 with TRBJ1-5; TRBD1 might be the D (5 bases). V shed 1 base and J shed 3 bases, with 16 bases lying between them. Germline CDR1 reads MGHRA; CDR2 reads YSYEKL. The length of the CDR3 is 17 residues. The CDR3 DNA follows: TGCGCCAGCAGCCAAGTTGCAGGGCGCAAGGCCAATCAGCCCCAGCATTTT. It specifies CASSQVAGRKANQPQHF.

The chain combines TRBV4-1 with TRBJ1-5; D ambiguous. The germline CDR1 and CDR2 sequences are MGHRA and YSYEKL. The CDR3 spans 15 residues. Trimming took off 1 base at V and 0 bases at J, with 7 bases between the two ends. The CDR3 bases are TGCGCCAGCAGCCAAGTTGTAAATAGCAATCAGCCCCAGCATTTT. Amino acid sequence: CASSQVVNSNQPQHF.

The chain has TRBV6-5 and TRBJ1-6, with 11 nucleotides matching TRBD1. The CDR3 totals 15 residues. The germline V gene has CDR1 MNHEY and CDR2 SVGAGI. After removal of 4 bases from V and 8 bases from J, the junction contained 4 bases not matched to a gene. The CDR3 DNA is TGTGCCAGCAGTTCGGACAGGGGGCTTCATTCACCCCTCCACTTT. Encoded protein: CASSSDRGLHSPLHF.

V gene TRBV20-1 combines with J gene TRBJ1-5; maybe TRBD1 (5 bases). CDR1 and CDR2 (germline): DFQATT, SNEGSKA (reference sequence). Trimming left V 3 bases short and J 2 bases short, with 8 bases between. This CDR3 region has 13 residues. The CDR3, as DNA: TGCAGTGCTAGTGCGGGGGGCAATCAGCCCCAGCATTTT. The encoded protein is CSASAGGNQPQHF.

The chain recombines TRBV3-1 (or the pseudogene TRBV3-2) with TRBJ2-2, with 10 bases matching TRBD2. The V segment lost 5 bases and the J segment 5 bases; nucleotides outside the gene matches: 11. CDR1 and CDR2 (germline): LGHDT, YNNKEL (reference sequence). The CDR3 totals 17 residues. The CDR3 protein is CASSKKRGGRGTGELFF. In DNA form, the CDR3 reads TGTGCCAGCAGCAAAAAGCGGGGGGGCCGAGGTACCGGGGAGCTGTTTTTT.